This T cell receptor beta chain comes out of a study of PD-1 blockade in classical Hodgkin lymphoma. Study-wide findings and caveats: Complete responders entered with baseline diversity on par with newly diagnosed patients, the results showed. Excluded were patients who started nivolumab under 1 year after ASCT, a group that had lower diversity.

Profiling relied on immunoSEQ multiplex PCR, and the TCRdb table lists in-frame clones only, not all of them. Here the sample spans over 8,000 clones, approximately 87% being singletons. The time point is: cycle 4 day 1 (C4D1), after more than five weeks of nivolumab. There was relapse after autologous stem cell transplantation in every patient, and there was variation in brentuximab vedotin exposure. As regards this clone: Antigen: not known.

This CDR3 has 13 amino acids. Between the trimmed V and J ends, which lost 8 bases and 2 bases, there was a span of 14 bases. Germline values: CDR1 SGDLS, CDR2 YYNGEE. This TCR came from a human donor with classical Hodgkin lymphoma. The chain uses TRBV9 and TRBJ2-7; D tentatively reads TRBD1 or TRBD2 (5 bases each). Sequencing used peripheral blood mononuclear cells (PBMCs), obtained before the fourth cycle of nivolumab. The CDR3 reads CAREGLEPYEQYF. The CDR3 nucleotides read TGTGCCAGAGAGGGGCTGGAACCCTACGAGCAGTACTTC.